This T cell receptor (beta chain) derives from a study of identical twins. Study-wide results and limits: Twins showed weaker excess sharing in their beta out-of-frame sequences. Fewer insertions characterized abundant cord blood beta clonotypes, whereas memory repertoires showed none.

Unmatched junction bases numbered 17, after V lost 3 bases and J lost 5 bases. The CDR3 covers 18 residues. Per germline, CDR1 LGHNA and CDR2 YSLEER. A universal primer site was incorporated via template switching, and the cDNA contained unique molecular identifiers. MiXCR, applied by TCRdb to the 5' RACE reads, yields one record per CDR3 protein. The sample yields 600,000 to 850,000 distinct CDR3 sequences, roughly 20% seen once. This clonotype has more than one count but fewer than ten. The antigen is undetermined. The same data also went into a second study, on T cells expressing NK-cell markers. According to that study: Several experiments confined sorting to alpha-beta TCR T cells with an anti-gamma-delta TCR antibody.

The source of this sequence is a woman between 18 and 30 years old in good health. Sequencing was carried out using PBMCs. The rearrangement links TRBV4-3 to TRBJ2-7, with TRBD1 identical over 9 bases. The CDR3 is CASSQTPGQGPPPNEQYF. The DNA of the CDR3 is TGCGCCAGCAGCCAGACACCGGGACAGGGCCCCCCCCCGAACGAGCAGTACTTC.